The T cell receptor beta chain under discussion was sequenced for a study of T cells in Graves' hyperthyroidism and ophthalmopathy. This clonotype was recorded many times. What it binds is unknown. RNA transcripts provided the source from which TCR beta CDR3 regions were amplified. The HTBI primer set drove a first-round RT-PCR of the TCR CDR3. Each CDR3 protein is one row after TCRdb ran MiXCR on the multiplex PCR reads. There are about 610,000 distinct CDR3 sequences in the sample; about a sixth occur only once, and about 3.5% lies in the top ten. Notes on the study in general: The model foresaw ophthalmopathy a median about 6.5 months prior to onset. A model using 13 V-J features told ophthalmopathy apart from stable hyperthyroidism.

Source material: blood. The receptor comes from a woman in her forties with Graves' ophthalmopathy.

DNA for the CDR3: TGTGCCAGCAGCTTGGAGGGGACGATTGGGACCCAGTACTTC. Translation: CASSLEGTIGTQYF. This rearrangement joins TRBV7-2 to TRBJ2-5; tentative D call: TRBD2 (6 bases). The V and J ends lost 3 bases and 7 bases respectively, with 15 bases between them. The CDR3 is 14 residues long. Germline values: CDR1 SGHTA, CDR2 FQGNSA.